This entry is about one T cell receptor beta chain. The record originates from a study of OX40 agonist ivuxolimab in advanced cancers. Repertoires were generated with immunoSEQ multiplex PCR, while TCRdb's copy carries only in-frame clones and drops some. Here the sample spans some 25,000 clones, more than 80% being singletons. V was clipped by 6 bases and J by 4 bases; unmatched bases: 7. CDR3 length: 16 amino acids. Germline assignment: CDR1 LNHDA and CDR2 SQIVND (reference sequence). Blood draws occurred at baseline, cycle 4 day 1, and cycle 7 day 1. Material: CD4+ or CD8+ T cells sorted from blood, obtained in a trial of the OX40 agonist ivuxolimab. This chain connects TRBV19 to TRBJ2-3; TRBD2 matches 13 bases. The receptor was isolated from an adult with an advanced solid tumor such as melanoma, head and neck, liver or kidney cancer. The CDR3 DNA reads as TGTGCCAGTAGCCTACTAGCGGGGGGGCCTCCAGATACGCAGTATTTT. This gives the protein CASSLLAGGPPDTQYF.